This T cell receptor beta chain was profiled in a study of CD8 T cells in Susac syndrome. The authors reverse transcribed 0.5 to 1 ug RNA with random hexamers. The immunoSEQ assay covered 54 Vbeta and 13 Jbeta segments for CDR3. TCRdb reanalysed the immunoSEQ multiplex PCR reads using MiXCR and keeps one entry per CDR3 protein. This sample has approximately 120,000 distinct CDR3 sequences, with over 90% found just once. Between the trimmed V and J ends, which lost 2 bases and 6 bases, there was a span of 9 bases. Germline CDR1 reads KGHDR; CDR2 reads SFDVKD. This CDR3 comprises 14 residues. Sequencing targeted TCR beta in T cells from blood (CD8+ and CD4+). The multiple sclerosis controls, all treatment-naive patients, had relapsing-remitting disease that was stable or active. CD8+ and CD4+ T cells were negatively isolated; TEMRA cells were FACS-enriched.

This sequence originates from a human donor with multiple sclerosis. Sequenced material: CD8+ T cells from PBMCs. The chain has TRBV24-1 and TRBJ2-2; D gene uncertain. CDR3 nucleotides: TGTGCCACCAGTGATTCCCTTGTTTCCGGGGAGCTGTTTTTT. It translates to CATSDSLVSGELFF.